This is a list of T cell receptor beta chains from one sample in a study of high-grade serous ovarian cancer treatment subgroups. Some clones are missing from TCRdb's copy, which holds only in-frame ones; the method was immunoSEQ multiplex PCR. The table lists more than 35,000 clones, around three quarters of them singletons. Specimen: tumor tissue. The receptors originated from a human donor with high-grade serous ovarian cancer. CDR3s include the opening cysteine and the closing phenylalanine or tryptophan. The D gene is left open where the match is weak. Expanded clones are given a class, and other clones once, few, many or no size at all.

clone size	V gene	J gene	CDR3 length	D gene	CDR3 protein	CDR3 DNA
NA	TRBV5-4	TRBJ2-3	15	NA	CASSLAQGGTDTQYF	TGTGCCAGCAGCTTGGCACAGGGGGGGACAGATACGCAGTATTTT
NA	TRBV15	TRBJ2-3	17	TRBD2	CATSRPASGRGTDTQYF	TGTGCCACCAGCAGGCCGGCTAGCGGGAGGGGCACAGATACGCAGTATTTT
NA	TRBV10-3	TRBJ2-1	13	NA	CAITEGPYNEQFF	TGTGCCATCACTGAGGGACCTTACAATGAGCAGTTCTTC
NA	TRBV19	TRBJ2-1	13	NA	CASSVTTYNEQFF	TGTGCCAGTAGCGTGACTACCTACAATGAGCAGTTCTTC
NA	TRBV7-3	TRBJ2-7	15	NA	CASSLNERLPYEQYF	TGTGCCAGCAGCCTCAATGAGCGGCTACCCTACGAGCAGTACTTC
NA	TRBV13	TRBJ1-3	18	NA	CASSLGHTRDNSGNTIYF	TGTGCCAGCAGCTTAGGGCACACCAGGGACAACTCTGGAAACACCATATATTTT
NA	TRBV19	TRBJ1-1	16	NA	CASSIRGAAMNTEAFF	TGTGCCAGTAGTATACGAGGGGCCGCTATGAACACTGAAGCTTTCTTT
NA	TRBV4-1	TRBJ2-5	16	TRBD2	CASSAIAGGPRETQYF	TGCGCCAGCAGCGCCATAGCGGGAGGGCCTCGGGAGACCCAGTACTTC
NA	TRBV6-5	TRBJ1-5	15	TRBD1	CASSYGTGVGQPQHF	TGTGCCAGCAGTTACGGGACAGGGGTCGGTCAGCCCCAGCATTTT
NA	TRBV2	TRBJ2-1	11	NA	CASSEGGWQFF	TGTGCCAGCAGTGAAGGGGGGTGGCAGTTCTTC
NA	TRBV9	TRBJ1-1	15	NA	CASSASGHTNTEAFF	TGTGCCAGCAGCGCCAGCGGGCATACGAACACTGAAGCTTTCTTT
few	TRBV6-6	TRBJ1-5	16	TRBD1	CASGLGQPNSNQPQHF	TGTGCCAGCGGCTTGGGACAGCCCAATAGCAATCAGCCCCAGCATTTT
NA	TRBV9	TRBJ1-2	15	NA	CASSGKQVTNYGYTF	TGTGCCAGCAGCGGTAAACAGGTTACCAACTATGGCTACACCTTC
NA	TRBV10-3	TRBJ2-3	16	TRBD1	CAISEGDRGFTDTQYF	TGTGCCATCAGTGAGGGGGACAGGGGATTCACAGATACGCAGTATTTT
NA	TRBV5-6	TRBJ1-3	17	NA	CASSLFARSHSGNTIYF	TGTGCCAGCAGCTTATTCGCCCGGTCTCACTCTGGAAACACCATATATTTT
NA	TRBV7-6	TRBJ2-5	18	NA	CASSLVAGVGGYQETQYF	TGTGCCAGCAGCTTAGTGGCAGGGGTCGGGGGGTACCAAGAGACCCAGTACTTC
NA	TRBV20-1	TRBJ1-1	11	NA	CSARISAGAFF	TGCAGTGCTAGAATCTCGGCGGGAGCTTTCTTT
NA	TRBV10-3	TRBJ2-1	17	TRBD2	CAISETRTSDTYNEQFF	TGTGCCATCAGTGAGACCCGGACTAGCGACACCTACAATGAGCAGTTCTTC
NA	TRBV7-9	TRBJ1-5	15	NA	CASSLGLTGNQPQHF	TGTGCCAGCAGCTTAGGGCTCACTGGCAATCAGCCCCAGCATTTT
NA	TRBV15	TRBJ2-1	13	TRBD2	CATSGRLAGEQFF	TGTGCCACCAGCGGGAGACTAGCAGGAGAGCAGTTCTTC
NA	TRBV5-6	TRBJ2-1	15	NA	CASSPLVGEGNEQFF	TGTGCCAGCAGCCCCTTGGTGGGAGAGGGCAATGAGCAGTTCTTC
NA	TRBV7-7	TRBJ2-3	13	NA	CASSDSGTDTQYF	TGTGCCAGCAGCGATAGCGGCACAGATACGCAGTATTTT
NA	TRBV6-6	TRBJ1-5	15	NA	CASSYSQESNQPQHF	TGTGCCAGCAGTTACTCGCAGGAAAGCAATCAGCCCCAGCATTTT
few	TRBV6-1	TRBJ2-7	15	TRBD2	CASSEGTSSLYEQYF	TGTGCCAGCAGTGAAGGGACTAGCTCGCTCTACGAGCAGTACTTC
NA	TRBV10-2	TRBJ2-6	16	NA	CASSESNRVGANVLTF	TGCGCCAGCAGTGAGTCGAACAGGGTTGGGGCCAACGTCCTGACTTTC
NA	TRBV28	TRBJ2-7	14	TRBD1	CASSPLDREDEQYF	TGTGCCAGCAGTCCGTTAGACAGGGAAGACGAGCAGTACTTC
NA	TRBV7-8	TRBJ2-2	16	TRBD2	CASSSLAGSNTGELFF	TGTGCCAGCAGCTCTCTAGCGGGGTCGAACACCGGGGAGCTGTTTTTT
NA	TRBV7-2	TRBJ1-3	15	NA	CASSRGPISGNTIYF	TGTGCCAGCAGCCGAGGCCCGATCTCTGGAAACACCATATATTTT
NA	TRBV28	TRBJ1-2	15	TRBD1	CASSLSWDRVSGYTF	TGTGCCAGCAGTTTATCGTGGGACAGGGTTTCCGGCTACACCTTC
NA	TRBV4-3	TRBJ2-1	17	TRBD2	CASSQGRGLAGGDEQFF	TGCGCCAGCAGCCAGGGAAGGGGACTAGCGGGTGGCGATGAGCAGTTCTTC
NA	TRBV11-1	TRBJ2-7	18	TRBD2	CASSLVPSLAGAAYEQYF	TGTGCCAGCAGCTTAGTCCCCTCTCTAGCGGGAGCGGCGTACGAGCAGTACTTC
NA	TRBV7-2	TRBJ2-2	13	NA	CASSPKFTGELFF	TGTGCCAGCAGCCCGAAGTTTACCGGGGAGCTGTTTTTT
NA	TRBV9	TRBJ1-2	14	NA	CASSVVPNRKGYTF	TGTGCCAGCAGCGTAGTGCCCAACAGGAAGGGCTACACCTTC